This T cell receptor (beta chain) was sequenced for a study of CD8+ T cells in alopecia areata. Isolated RNA was reverse transcribed into cDNA used as the sequencing template. Repertoires were generated with immunoSEQ multiplex PCR, while TCRdb's copy carries only in-frame clones and drops some. Of approximately 24,000 clones listed, approximately 52% are singletons. Study-wide results and caveats: Against the mouse data, patients shared TCRs less clearly, possibly for HLA reasons. Higher clonality was seen in lesional scalp than in normal scalp, especially in alopecia totalis/universalis.

V was cut by 2 bases and J by 7 bases, with 8 bases left in between. The CDR3 consists of 13 residues. CDR1 SGHTA and CDR2 FQGTGA come from the germline V gene. It was from alopecia areata patients that lesional scalp punch biopsies and peripheral blood were collected. It was from PBMCs that CD4+ and CD8+ T cells were sorted. Turning to this clone: The antigen remains undetermined.

V and J are TRBV7-3 and TRBJ2-2; maybe TRBD1 (5 bases). What was sequenced was NKG2D-high CD8+ T cells sorted from blood. This receptor was taken from a human donor with alopecia areata. The CDR3, as DNA: TGTGCCAGCAGCTTAGCAGGGAACGGGGAGCTGTTTTTT. Translated, it gives CASSLAGNGELFF.